The T cell receptor (beta chain) described here comes from a study of blood T cell repertoires in COVID-19. CDR1 and CDR2 from the germline V gene are KGHDR and SFDVKD. CDR3 size: 13 residues. V was clipped by 9 bases and J by 1 base; unmatched bases: 0. Patients from Seattle were sampled longitudinally, starting during active infection. In the original workflow: For nucleated cells, counts were estimated from reference gene primer amplification. Data came from immunoSEQ multiplex PCR; TCRdb stores just in-frame clones and leaves some out. For V, J and clone size, that table is used; D and trimming come from the DNA. This repertoire shows 300,000 to 400,000 clones, roughly 90% found once; its top ten account for roughly 7.2%.

The sequencing sample was made of peripheral blood. The chain is built from TRBV24-1 and TRBJ2-3, with 10 bases identical to TRBD1. The TCR originated in a woman aged 55-69 years with COVID-19, enrolled during active disease. The CDR3: CATGTGGTDTQYF. The CDR3 DNA follows: TGTGCCACCGGGACAGGGGGCACAGATACGCAGTATTTT.